The rows below give T cell receptor beta chains drawn from one sample of a study of T cell changes during pregnancy in multiple sclerosis. Sequencing was performed with immunoSEQ multiplex PCR; in TCRdb, only in-frame clones are kept and a portion is missing. This sample has approximately 61,000 clones, with over 85% found just once. The sample was peripheral blood, taken in the first trimester of pregnancy. Source of these receptors: a female donor in good health, enrolled as a control in a pregnancy study. The CDR3 runs from the conserved cysteine through the conserved F or W. The order of the fields is V gene, D gene, clone size, J gene, CDR3 DNA, CDR3 protein. D genes are given only for firm matches. The size entry is marked missing in some rows and otherwise reads once, few, many or a size class.

V: TRBV5-1; D: .; size: .; J: TRBJ1-3; DNA: TGCGCCAGCAGCCGGGGGGGCAAGAACTCTGGAAACACCATATATTTT; CDR3: CASSRGGKNSGNTIYF
V: TRBV11-2; D: TRBD2; size: once; J: TRBJ2-3; DNA: TGTGCCAGCAGCTTCGGGACTAGCGGGAGAACGCAGTATTTT; CDR3: CASSFGTSGRTQYF
V: TRBV7-9; D: TRBD2; size: .; J: TRBJ2-3; DNA: TGTGCCAGCAGCATCCACAGCGGGGGGGTGTGGTATTTT; CDR3: CASSIHSGGVWYF
V: TRBV11-3; D: .; size: .; J: TRBJ1-1; DNA: TGTGCCAGCAGCTCCTATGTGAACACTGAAGCTTTCTTT; CDR3: CASSSYVNTEAFF
V: TRBV5-1; D: TRBD2; size: .; J: TRBJ2-3; DNA: TGCGCCAGCAGCTTTTTTCTCGCCGGGACTTCTAGCGGGGGTGGTACGCAGTATTTT; CDR3: CASSFFLAGTSSGGGTQYF
V: TRBV7-3; D: TRBD2; size: .; J: TRBJ2-1; DNA: TGTGCCAGCAGCCAACCATCGGGCAAGGGGCGCGGGGGGCCCAATGAGCAGTTCTTC; CDR3: CASSQPSGKGRGGPNEQFF
V: TRBV7-3; D: TRBD2; size: many; J: TRBJ2-1; DNA: TGTGCCAGCAGCTTAAGACCCAGCGGGGGGGCGGGTAATGAGCAGTTCTTC; CDR3: CASSLRPSGGAGNEQFF
V: TRBV4-3; D: .; size: .; J: TRBJ1-1; DNA: TGCGCCAGCAGCCAAGACCGACAGATTAACACTGAAGCTTTCTTT; CDR3: CASSQDRQINTEAFF
V: TRBV7-2; D: .; size: .; J: TRBJ2-2; DNA: TGTGCCAGCAGCTTGCAGTACACCGGGGAGCTGTTTTTT; CDR3: CASSLQYTGELFF
V: TRBV19; D: TRBD1; size: .; J: TRBJ2-6; DNA: TGTGCCAGTAGTACCGCCGGACAGGCTAGCTCTGGGGCCAACGTCCTGACTTTC; CDR3: CASSTAGQASSGANVLTF